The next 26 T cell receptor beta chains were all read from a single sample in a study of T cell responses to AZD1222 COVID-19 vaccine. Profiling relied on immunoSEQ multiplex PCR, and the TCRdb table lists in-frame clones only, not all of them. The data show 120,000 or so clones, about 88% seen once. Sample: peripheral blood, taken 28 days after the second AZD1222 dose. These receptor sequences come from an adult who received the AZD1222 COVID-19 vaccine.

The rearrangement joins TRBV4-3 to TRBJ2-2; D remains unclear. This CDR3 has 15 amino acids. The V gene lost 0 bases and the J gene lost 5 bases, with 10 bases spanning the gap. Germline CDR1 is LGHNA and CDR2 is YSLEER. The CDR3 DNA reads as TGCGCCAGCAGCCAAGATCTGCCTACGACCGGGGAGCTGTTTTTT. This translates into CASSQDLPTTGELFF.

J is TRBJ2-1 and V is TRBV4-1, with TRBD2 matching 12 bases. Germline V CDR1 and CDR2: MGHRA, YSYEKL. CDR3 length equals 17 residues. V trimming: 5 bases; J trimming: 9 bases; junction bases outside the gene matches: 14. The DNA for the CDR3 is TGCGCCAGCAGCACCCCACCCCTAGCGGGAGGGCCATTTGAGCAGTTCTTC. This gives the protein CASSTPPLAGGPFEQFF.

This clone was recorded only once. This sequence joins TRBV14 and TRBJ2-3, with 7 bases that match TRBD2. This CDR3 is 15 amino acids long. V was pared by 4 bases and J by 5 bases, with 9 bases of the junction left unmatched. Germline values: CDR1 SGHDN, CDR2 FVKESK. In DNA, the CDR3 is TGTGCCAGCAGCCTAGCGGGCACAAGGGGAGATACGCAGTATTTT. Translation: CASSLAGTRGDTQYF.

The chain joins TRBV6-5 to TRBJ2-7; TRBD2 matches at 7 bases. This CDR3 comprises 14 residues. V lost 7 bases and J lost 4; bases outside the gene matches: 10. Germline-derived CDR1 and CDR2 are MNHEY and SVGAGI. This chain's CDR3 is CASTPQRGRYEQYF. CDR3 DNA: TGTGCCAGCACCCCCCAGCGGGGTCGATACGAGCAGTACTTC.

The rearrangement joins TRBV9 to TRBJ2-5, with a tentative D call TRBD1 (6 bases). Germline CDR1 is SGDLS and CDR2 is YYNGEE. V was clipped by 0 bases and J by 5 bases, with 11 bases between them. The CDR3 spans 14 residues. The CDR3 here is CASSVGAGAETQYF. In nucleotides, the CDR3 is TGTGCCAGCAGCGTAGGGGCAGGGGCGGAGACCCAGTACTTC.

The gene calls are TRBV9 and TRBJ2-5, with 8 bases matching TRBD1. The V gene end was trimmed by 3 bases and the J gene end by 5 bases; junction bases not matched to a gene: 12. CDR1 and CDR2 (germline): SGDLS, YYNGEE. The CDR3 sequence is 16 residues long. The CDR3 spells CASSATGTGTWETQYF. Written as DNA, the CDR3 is TGTGCCAGCAGCGCGACCGGGACAGGAACATGGGAGACCCAGTACTTC.

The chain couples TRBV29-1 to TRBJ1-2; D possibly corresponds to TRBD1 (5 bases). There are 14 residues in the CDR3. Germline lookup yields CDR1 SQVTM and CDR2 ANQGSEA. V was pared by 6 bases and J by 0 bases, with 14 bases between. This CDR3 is CSVRGVSPNYGYTF. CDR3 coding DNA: TGCAGCGTGAGGGGTGTGAGCCCTAACTATGGCTACACCTTC.

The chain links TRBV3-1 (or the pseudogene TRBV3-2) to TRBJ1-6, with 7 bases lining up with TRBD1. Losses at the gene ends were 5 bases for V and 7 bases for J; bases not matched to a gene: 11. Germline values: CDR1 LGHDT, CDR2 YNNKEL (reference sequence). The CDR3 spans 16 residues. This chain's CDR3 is CASSLGQAFRNSPLHF. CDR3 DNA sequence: TGTGCCAGCAGCTTAGGACAGGCGTTCCGAAATTCACCCCTCCACTTT.

CDR3 in DNA: TGTGCCAGCTCACCACCGGGGGCTGGAAACACCATATATTTT. It codes for CASSPPGAGNTIYF. The V call is TRBV18, the J call TRBJ1-3, with D tentatively TRBD1 (5 bases). The ends were cut back, 0 bases at V and 2 bases at J, with 5 bases in the middle. CDR1 KGHSH and CDR2 LQKENI come from the germline V gene. This CDR3 region has 14 residues.

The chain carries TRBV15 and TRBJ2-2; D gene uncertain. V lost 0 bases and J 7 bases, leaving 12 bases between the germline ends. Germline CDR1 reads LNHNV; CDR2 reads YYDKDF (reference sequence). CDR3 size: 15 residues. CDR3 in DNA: TGTGCCACCAGCAGAGATGGGTCGTATGGCGGGGAGCTGTTTTTT. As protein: CATSRDGSYGGELFF.

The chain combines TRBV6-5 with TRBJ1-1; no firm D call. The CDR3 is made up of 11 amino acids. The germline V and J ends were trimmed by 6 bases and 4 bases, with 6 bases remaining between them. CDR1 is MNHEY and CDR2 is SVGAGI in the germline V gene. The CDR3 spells CASRDGTEAFF. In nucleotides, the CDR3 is TGTGCCAGCAGGGATGGCACTGAAGCTTTCTTT.

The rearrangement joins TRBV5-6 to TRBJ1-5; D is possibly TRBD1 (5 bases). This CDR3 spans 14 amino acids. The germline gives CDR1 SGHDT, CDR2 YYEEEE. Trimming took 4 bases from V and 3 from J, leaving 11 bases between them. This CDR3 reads CASSEGVTNQPQHF. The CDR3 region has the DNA TGTGCCAGCAGCGAAGGGGTGACCAATCAGCCCCAGCATTTT.

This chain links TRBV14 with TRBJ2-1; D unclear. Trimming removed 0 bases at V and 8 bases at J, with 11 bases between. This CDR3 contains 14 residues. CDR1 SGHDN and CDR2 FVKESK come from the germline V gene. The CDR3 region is CASSQDRAGYEQFF. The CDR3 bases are TGTGCCAGCAGCCAAGATCGGGCCGGCTATGAGCAGTTCTTC.

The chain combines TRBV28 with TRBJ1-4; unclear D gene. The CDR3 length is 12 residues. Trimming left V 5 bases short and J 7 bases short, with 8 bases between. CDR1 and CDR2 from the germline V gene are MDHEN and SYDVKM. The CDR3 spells CASSTQVEKLFF. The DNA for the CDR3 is TGTGCCAGCAGTACCCAGGTTGAAAAACTGTTTTTT.

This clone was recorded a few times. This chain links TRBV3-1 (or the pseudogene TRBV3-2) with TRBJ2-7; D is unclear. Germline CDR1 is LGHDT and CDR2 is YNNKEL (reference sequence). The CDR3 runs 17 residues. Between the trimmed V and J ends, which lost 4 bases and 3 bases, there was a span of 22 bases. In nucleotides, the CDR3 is TGTGCCAGCAGCCCTAGAAGGCCCAACGAGTACATCTACGAGCAGTACTTC. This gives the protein CASSPRRPNEYIYEQYF.

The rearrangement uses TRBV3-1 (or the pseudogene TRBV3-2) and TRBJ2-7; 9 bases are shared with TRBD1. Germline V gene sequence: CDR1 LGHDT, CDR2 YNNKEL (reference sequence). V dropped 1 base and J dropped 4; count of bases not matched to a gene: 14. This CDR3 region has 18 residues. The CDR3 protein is CASSQVPSNRGHGYEQYF. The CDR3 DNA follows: TGTGCCAGCAGCCAAGTCCCTTCCAACAGGGGGCATGGGTACGAGCAGTACTTC.

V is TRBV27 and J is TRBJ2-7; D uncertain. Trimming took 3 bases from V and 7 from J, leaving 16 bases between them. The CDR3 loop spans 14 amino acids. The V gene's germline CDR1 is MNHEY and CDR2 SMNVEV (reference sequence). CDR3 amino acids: CASSLIGSPREQYF. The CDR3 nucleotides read TGTGCCAGCAGTTTGATCGGTAGCCCCCGGGAGCAGTACTTC.

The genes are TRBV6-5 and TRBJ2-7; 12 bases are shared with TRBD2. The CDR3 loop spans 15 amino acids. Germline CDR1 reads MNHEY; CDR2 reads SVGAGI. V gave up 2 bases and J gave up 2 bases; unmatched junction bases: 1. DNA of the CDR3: TGTGCCAGCAGTTACGGACTAGCGGGAACCTACGAGCAGTACTTC. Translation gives CASSYGLAGTYEQYF.

This CDR3 is CASSTMGRVGYTF. As DNA, the CDR3 is TGTGCCAGCAGCACAATGGGTAGGGTCGGCTACACCTTC. This sequence joins TRBV5-6 and TRBJ1-2; D not certain. Germline V gene data show CDR1 as SGHDT and CDR2 as YYEEEE. Trimming stripped 4 bases from V and 8 bases from J, with 15 bases between. The CDR3 loop spans 13 amino acids.

The CDR3 is CASSSTGNQPQHF. In DNA form, the CDR3 reads TGTGCCAGCAGTTCAACAGGGAATCAGCCCCAGCATTTT. The chain links TRBV27 to TRBJ1-5; weak D call: TRBD1 (6 bases). V shed 4 bases and J shed 4 bases, with 8 bases lying between them. This CDR3 is 13 amino acids long. CDR1 MNHEY and CDR2 SMNVEV come from the germline V gene (reference sequence).

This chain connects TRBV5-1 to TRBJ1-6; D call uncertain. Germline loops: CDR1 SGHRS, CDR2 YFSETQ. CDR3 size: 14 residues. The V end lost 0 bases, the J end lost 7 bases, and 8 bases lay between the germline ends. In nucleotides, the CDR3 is TGCGCCAGCAGCTTGGCGGAACCCAATTCACCCCTCCACTTT. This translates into CASSLAEPNSPLHF.

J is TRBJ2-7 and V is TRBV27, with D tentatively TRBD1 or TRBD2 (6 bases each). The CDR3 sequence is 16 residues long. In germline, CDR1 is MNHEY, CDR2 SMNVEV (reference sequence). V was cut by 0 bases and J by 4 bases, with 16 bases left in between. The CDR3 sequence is CASSLSVGGPLYEQYF. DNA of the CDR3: TGTGCCAGCAGTTTATCTGTGGGGGGCCCCCTTTACGAGCAGTACTTC.

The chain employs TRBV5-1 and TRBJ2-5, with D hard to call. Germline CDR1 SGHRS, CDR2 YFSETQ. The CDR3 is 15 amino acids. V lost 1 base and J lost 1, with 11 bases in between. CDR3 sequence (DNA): TGCGCCAGCAGCTTGCGCCGACAACTCCAAGAGACCCAGTACTTC. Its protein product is CASSLRRQLQETQYF.

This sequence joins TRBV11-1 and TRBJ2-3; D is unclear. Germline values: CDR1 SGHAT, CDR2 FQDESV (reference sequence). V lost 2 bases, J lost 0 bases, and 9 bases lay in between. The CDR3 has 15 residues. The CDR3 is CASSLQPVSTDTQYF. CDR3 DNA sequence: TGTGCCAGCAGCTTACAACCGGTCAGCACAGATACGCAGTATTTT.

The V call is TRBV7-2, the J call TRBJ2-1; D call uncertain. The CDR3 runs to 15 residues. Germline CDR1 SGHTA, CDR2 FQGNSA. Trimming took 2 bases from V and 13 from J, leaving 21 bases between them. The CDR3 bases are TGTGCCAGCAGCTTACTGGACCACGTGTATCGGCCTCAGTTCTTC. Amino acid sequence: CASSLLDHVYRPQFF. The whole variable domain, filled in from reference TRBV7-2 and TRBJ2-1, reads GAGVSQSPSNKVTEKGKDVELRCDPISGHTALYWYRQSLGQGLEFLIYFQGNSAPDKSGLPSDRFSAERTGGSVSTLTIQRTQQEDSAVYLCASSLLDHVYRPQFFGPGTRLTVL.

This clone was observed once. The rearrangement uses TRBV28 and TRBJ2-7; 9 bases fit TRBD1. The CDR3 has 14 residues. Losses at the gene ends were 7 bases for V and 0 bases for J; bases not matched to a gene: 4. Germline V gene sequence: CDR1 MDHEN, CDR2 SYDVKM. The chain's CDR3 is CASTGTGRSYEQYF. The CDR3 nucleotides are TGTGCCAGCACCGGGACAGGGCGCTCCTACGAGCAGTACTTC.